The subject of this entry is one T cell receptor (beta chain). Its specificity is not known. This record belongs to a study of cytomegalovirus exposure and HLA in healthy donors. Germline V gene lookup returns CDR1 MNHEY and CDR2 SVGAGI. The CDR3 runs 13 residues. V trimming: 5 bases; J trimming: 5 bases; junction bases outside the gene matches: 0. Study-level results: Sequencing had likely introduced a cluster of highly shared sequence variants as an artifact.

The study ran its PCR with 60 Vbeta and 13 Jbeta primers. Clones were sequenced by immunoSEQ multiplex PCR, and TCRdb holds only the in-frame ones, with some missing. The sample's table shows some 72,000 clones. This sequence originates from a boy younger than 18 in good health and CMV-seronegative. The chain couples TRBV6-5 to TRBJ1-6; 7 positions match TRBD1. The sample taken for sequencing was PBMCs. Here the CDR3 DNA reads TGTGCCAGCAGTGACAGGGATAATTCACCCCTCCACTTT. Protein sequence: CASSDRDNSPLHF.